These 26 T cell receptor beta chains were sequenced from one sample in a study of human T cells and chemical hapten exposure. In TCRdb, the RACE reads were re-called with MiXCR into one record per CDR3 protein. The sample records tens of thousands of distinct CDR3 sequences, roughly a tenth being singletons. Time point described: patch test 1, 2 weeks after DPC sensitization. Treatment in this sample: therapeutic diphenylcyclopropenone sensitization with weekly scalp DPC. The specimen was whole blood, collected in connection with sensitization to the hapten diphenylcyclopropenone (DPC). Receptors were obtained from a man aged 35 to 55 with alopecia areata. Some clones in this sample may be carry-over from other donors' samples.

This clonotype was seen a handful of times. This sequence joins TRBV12-3 or TRBV12-4 and TRBJ2-1; the D is unclear. The V end lost 2 bases, the J end lost 8 bases, and 7 bases lay between the germline ends. This CDR3 has 12 residues. CDR3 sequence: CASSLNNYEQFF. DNA for the CDR3: TGTGCCAGCAGTTTAAACAACTATGAGCAGTTCTTC.

The chain links TRBV7-2 to TRBJ2-6; unclear D gene. This CDR3 is 14 amino acids long. The V gene lost 5 bases and the J gene lost 3 bases, with 8 bases spanning the gap. Germline-derived CDR1 and CDR2 are SGHTA and FQGNSA. The CDR3 is CASSQNGGANVLTF. In DNA, the CDR3 is TGTGCCAGCAGCCAGAACGGTGGGGCCAACGTCCTGACTTTC.

The chain links TRBV5-1 to TRBJ2-5; D is perhaps TRBD1 or TRBD2 (5 bases each). The CDR3 totals 15 residues. Deletions cut 2 bases from V and 2 bases from J, with 13 bases between. CDR1 is SGHRS and CDR2 is YFSETQ in the germline V gene. DNA for the CDR3: TGCGCCAGCAGCTTCACCTGGGGACCACAAGAGACCCAGTACTTC. As protein: CASSFTWGPQETQYF.

This clonotype showed up many times. The DNA for the CDR3 is TGCAGTGCTAGAACCGAAAAGGGACAGCGAAACTATGGCTACACCTTC. Translated, it gives CSARTEKGQRNYGYTF. The rearrangement joins TRBV20-1 to TRBJ1-2; 7 positions match TRBD1. CDR1 DFQATT and CDR2 SNEGSKA come from the germline V gene (reference sequence). With V trimmed by 2 bases and J by 2 bases, 11 bases remained unmatched. The CDR3 length is 16 residues.

Many counts were recorded for this clonotype. CDR3 residues: CASSYQGARDTEAFF. The CDR3 region has the DNA TGTGCCAGCAGTTATCAGGGGGCCCGGGACACTGAAGCTTTCTTT. V is TRBV6-5 and J is TRBJ1-1, with 8 bases lining up with TRBD1. Losses at the gene ends were 3 bases for V and 3 bases for J; bases not matched to a gene: 6. This CDR3 contains 15 residues. Germline V CDR1 and CDR2: MNHEY, SVGAGI.

V gene TRBV28 combines with J gene TRBJ2-5; 10 bases fit TRBD1. The length of the CDR3 is 13 residues. Germline V gives CDR1 MDHEN, CDR2 SYDVKM. V gave up 8 bases and J gave up 3 bases; unmatched junction bases: 3. The CDR3 DNA reads as TGTGCCAGCGGACAGGGGGGGGAAGAGACCCAGTACTTC. Protein: CASGQGGEETQYF. Combining the CDR3 with reference TRBV28 and TRBJ2-5 gives the whole variable domain DVKVTQSSRYLVKRTGEKVFLECVQDMDHENMFWYRQDPGLGLRLIYFSYDVKMKEKGDIPEGYSVSREKKERFSLILESASTNQTSMYLCASGQGGEETQYFGPGTRLLVL.

The chain uses TRBV7-8 and TRBJ2-7, with a tentative D call TRBD1 (6 bases). From germline, CDR1 is SGHVS and CDR2 FQNEAQ. V dropped 7 bases and J dropped 0 bases, with 16 bases sitting between them. This CDR3 spans 15 amino acids. The CDR3: CASNPLRGISYEQYF. In DNA form, the CDR3 reads TGTGCCAGCAACCCCCTGAGGGGGATCTCCTACGAGCAGTACTTC.

This clonotype was counted at least ten times. This chain uses TRBV4-1 with TRBJ2-7; no clear D. Germline lookup yields CDR1 MGHRA and CDR2 YSYEKL. CDR3 length equals 14 residues. Trimming took off 0 bases at V and 3 bases at J, with 9 bases between the two ends. CDR3 protein: CASSQDLTVYEQYV. In DNA, the CDR3 is TGCGCCAGCAGCCAAGATCTGACCGTCTACGAGCAGTACGTC.

This clonotype was detected a few times. The chain is built from TRBV20-1 and TRBJ2-2; perhaps D is TRBD1 or TRBD2 (5 bases each). Germline V CDR1 and CDR2: DFQATT, SNEGSKA (reference sequence). The germline V and J ends were trimmed by 3 bases and 9 bases, with 17 bases remaining between them. The CDR3 has 14 residues. CDR3 sequence (DNA): TGCAGTGCTAGTTCGCAGGTACCGGGGCGGGAGCTGTTTTTT. Translated, it gives CSASSQVPGRELFF.

This clonotype was seen at least ten times. The V gene is TRBV29-1, the J gene TRBJ1-4, with D tentatively TRBD1 (6 bases). CDR1 is SQVTM and CDR2 is ANQGSEA in the germline V gene. CDR3 length: 12 residues. Deletions cut 4 bases from V and 10 bases from J, with 13 bases between. CDR3 region: CSVGEPDRKLFF. CDR3 nucleotide sequence: TGCAGCGTTGGCGAACCGGACAGAAAACTGTTTTTT.

This clonotype was counted only a few times. The CDR3 reads CASSPRTSLPYEQYF. CDR3 nucleotides: TGTGCCAGCAGTCCAAGGACTAGTTTGCCCTACGAGCAGTACTTC. The chain has TRBV6-6 and TRBJ2-7; 7 bases are shared with TRBD2. The trim removed 5 bases at V and 2 bases at J, leaving 9 bases unmatched. Germline V gene data show CDR1 as MNHNY and CDR2 as SVGAGI (reference sequence). CDR3 size: 15 residues.

This sequence joins TRBV7-3 and TRBJ2-5; 9 bases are shared with TRBD2. The CDR3 loop spans 14 amino acids. Germline CDR1 and CDR2: SGHTA and FQGTGA. V was clipped by 2 bases and J by 5 bases; unmatched bases: 3. CDR3 sequence reads: CASSLAGGPETQYF. The CDR3 bases are TGTGCCAGCAGCTTAGCGGGAGGGCCGGAGACCCAGTACTTC.

This clonotype has more than one count but fewer than ten. The gene calls are TRBV5-1 and TRBJ2-1, with a possible D match to TRBD2 (5 bases). The germline gives CDR1 SGHRS, CDR2 YFSETQ. Deletions cut 4 bases from V and 5 bases from J, with 13 bases between. The CDR3 length is 14 residues. CDR3 bases: TGCGCCAGCAGCAAATTATCCGGGAACAATGAGCAGTTCTTC. Amino acid sequence: CASSKLSGNNEQFF.

V and J are TRBV7-2 and TRBJ2-3, with D uncertain. Trimming cost V 3 bases and J 2 bases, with 9 bases left between them. This CDR3 comprises 14 residues. CDR1 SGHTA and CDR2 FQGNSA come from the germline V gene. CDR3 nucleotide sequence: TGTGCCAGCAGCTTGAGGCGCACCACAGATACGCAGTATTTT. Protein sequence: CASSLRRTTDTQYF.

This clonotype has just a few counts. This chain uses TRBV10-3 with TRBJ2-3; tentatively, D is TRBD2 (6 bases). The V end was cut by 6 bases, the J end by 4 bases, with 17 bases between. The CDR3 has 15 residues. CDR1 is ENHRY and CDR2 is SYGVKD in the germline V gene. CDR3 region: CAISLPGGAPDTQYF. CDR3 DNA: TGTGCCATCAGCCTCCCCGGAGGGGCGCCAGATACGCAGTATTTT.

The chain employs TRBV2 and TRBJ2-2, with D maybe TRBD1 (5 bases). Trimming took off 5 bases at V and 0 bases at J, with 10 bases between the two ends. This CDR3 spans 15 amino acids. Germline CDR1 reads SNHLY; CDR2 reads FYNNEI. The CDR3, as DNA: TGTGCCAGCAGTCCCCAGGGTGCGAACACCGGGGAGCTGTTTTTT. Translating gives CASSPQGANTGELFF.

This clonotype has a handful of counts. The CDR3 sequence is CASSLMGGSTDTQYF. CDR3 bases: TGTGCCAGCAGCTTAATGGGCGGGAGCACAGATACGCAGTATTTT. This chain links TRBV7-2 with TRBJ2-3; possibly TRBD2 for D (5 bases). V lost 2 bases and J lost 0, with 9 bases in between. CDR1 SGHTA and CDR2 FQGNSA come from the germline V gene. CDR3 size: 15 residues.

This clonotype turned up a few times. The genes are TRBV7-9 and TRBJ2-7; 9 bases line up with TRBD1. V was clipped by 8 bases and J by 2 bases; unmatched bases: 10. CDR1 is SEHNR, CDR2 FQNEAQ, per germline (reference sequence). The length of the CDR3 is 15 residues. CDR3 residues: CASGLSGTGTYEQYV. Here the CDR3 DNA reads TGTGCCAGCGGACTTTCCGGGACAGGGACCTACGAGCAGTACGTC.

This clonotype was detected a few times. This sequence joins TRBV20-1 and TRBJ2-3; TRBD2 matches at 8 bases. The CDR3 covers 15 residues. With 6 bases clipped from V and 1 base from J, the junction kept 9 bases outside the gene matches. Germline lookup yields CDR1 DFQATT and CDR2 SNEGSKA (reference sequence). The CDR3 bases are TGCAGTGCGTTGAGAGCGGGAGAAGGCACAGATACGCAGTATTTT. This gives the protein CSALRAGEGTDTQYF.

This clonotype was seen ten or more times. J is TRBJ2-4 and V is TRBV28, with TRBD2 matching over 8 bases. V was pared by 5 bases and J by 0 bases, with 9 bases of the junction left unmatched. Germline V gene sequence: CDR1 MDHEN, CDR2 SYDVKM. This CDR3 region has 17 residues. CDR3 amino acids: CASSDGLARVAKNIQYF. Written as DNA, the CDR3 is TGTGCCAGCAGTGACGGACTAGCCAGGGTAGCCAAAAACATTCAGTACTTC. Drawing the rest from reference TRBV28 and TRBJ2-4, the complete variable domain is DVKVTQSSRYLVKRTGEKVFLECVQDMDHENMFWYRQDPGLGLRLIYFSYDVKMKEKGDIPEGYSVSREKKERFSLILESASTNQTSMYLCASSDGLARVAKNIQYFGAGTRLSVL.

The chain has TRBV5-6 and TRBJ2-7; no reliable D call. The CDR3 runs 13 residues. V lost 2 bases and J lost 5, with 11 bases in between. Germline assignment: CDR1 SGHDT and CDR2 YYEEEE. This chain's CDR3 is CASSFPSSDEQYV. The CDR3 DNA is TGTGCCAGCAGCTTCCCGTCTTCGGACGAGCAGTACGTC.

There are a few counts of this clonotype. J is TRBJ2-6 and V is TRBV29-1; no firm D call. Germline CDR1 and CDR2: SQVTM and ANQGSEA. This CDR3 region has 17 residues. The ends were cut back, 4 bases at V and 0 bases at J, with 16 bases in the middle. CDR3 amino acids: CSVAGAGAVSGANVLTF. The CDR3 coding sequence is TGCAGCGTTGCAGGTGCAGGCGCCGTCTCTGGGGCCAACGTCCTGACTTTC.

This clonotype has more than one count but fewer than ten. The chain joins TRBV11-2 to TRBJ2-7; 7 bases are shared with TRBD1. The CDR3 sequence is 15 residues long. CDR1 and CDR2 from the germline V gene are SGHAT and FQNNGV. The junction had 9 bases not matched to a gene; V was cut back by 5 bases and J by 2 bases. CDR3 amino acids: CASSPWATGPYEQYV. In DNA form, the CDR3 reads TGTGCCAGCAGCCCCTGGGCGACAGGGCCCTACGAGCAGTACGTC.

This clonotype was detected only a few times. The chain uses TRBV5-8 and TRBJ2-3; TRBD2 might be the D (6 bases). The CDR3 totals 15 residues. Germline CDR1 SGHTS, CDR2 YDEGEE. Trimming removed 6 bases at V and 6 bases at J, with 20 bases between. In DNA, the CDR3 is TGTGCCAGCATCTGGGCTAGCGCTCAACCCGATACGCAGTATTTT. This codes for CASIWASAQPDTQYF.

This clonotype was seen repeatedly, ten times or more. The rearrangement links TRBV6-5 to TRBJ1-2; TRBD1 is a possible D gene (6 bases). CDR3 size: 14 residues. The germline V and J ends were trimmed by 6 bases and 0 bases, with 11 bases remaining between them. CDR1 and CDR2 from the germline V gene are MNHEY and SVGAGI. For the CDR3, the DNA is TGTGCCAGCAGCCAGGGGAAGGCTAACTATGGCTACACCTTC. Translating gives CASSQGKANYGYTF.

This chain connects TRBV30 to TRBJ1-2, with 8 bases fitting TRBD1. J gave up 13 bases and V 3 bases, and 16 bases lay outside the gene matches. CDR1 is GTSNPN and CDR2 is SVGIG in the germline V gene (reference sequence). The CDR3 totals 14 residues. CDR3 nucleotides: TGTGCCTGGAGCTCGCGCGCAGGGGGCGCGTCTTCCACCTTC. Residues: CAWSSRAGGASSTF.